This T cell receptor beta chain is drawn from a study of cytomegalovirus exposure and HLA in healthy donors. Trimming cost V 1 base and J 7 bases, with 23 bases left between them. Germline CDR1 and CDR2: SGHTA and FQGNSA. The CDR3 totals 18 residues. Whole-study results and caveats: Follow-up analysis seemed to connect common viral pathogens with several of the most significant clusters identified. Earlier findings revealed that most TCR beta V segments proved productive either about 90% or about 30% of the time. Overall, around 160 TCR beta chains were annotated as cytomegalovirus-associated. Highest at DRB1 and lowest at HLA-C, TCR association rates differed among HLA loci in a later analysis.

About this clone itself: Its antigen is undetermined.

In the PCR, 60 Vbeta and 13 Jbeta primers were used. Sequencing was performed with immunoSEQ multiplex PCR; in TCRdb, only in-frame clones are kept and a portion is missing. In the table there are approximately 77,000 clones, about 73% of which are singletons. The V and J genes are TRBV7-2 and TRBJ2-1; D is perhaps TRBD2 (6 bases). The sequenced sample consisted of PBMCs. This sequence was found in a man aged 35 to 55 in good health and CMV-seronegative. The CDR3 region is CASSLEPWRSGEWNEQFF. The CDR3 nucleotides are TGTGCCAGCAGCTTAGAACCTTGGCGGTCGGGGGAATGGAATGAGCAGTTCTTC.